This T cell receptor beta chain was captured by sequencing in a study of OX40 agonist ivuxolimab in advanced cancers. Notes on the study in general: Certain nonresponders likewise exhibited a low normalized T-cell clonal expansion. No determination was made of the antigen specificity of the expanded peripheral T cells.

Sampling times: baseline, cycle 4 day 1, cycle 7 day 1. The sample holds a few counts of this clone. Its antigen is undetermined. Some clones are missing from TCRdb's copy, which holds only in-frame ones; the method was immunoSEQ multiplex PCR. There are over 25,000 clones in the sample; approximately 78% occur only once, and 21% lies in the top ten. The sequence derives from an adult with an advanced solid tumor such as melanoma, head and neck, liver or kidney cancer. Sequenced here: CD4+ or CD8+ T cells sorted from blood, sampled in a trial of the OX40 agonist ivuxolimab.

The CDR3 here is CASSFGTSGANEQYF. For the CDR3, the DNA is TGCGCCAGCAGCTTCGGGACTAGCGGGGCCAACGAGCAGTACTTC. The chain links TRBV5-1 to TRBJ2-7; 13 bases fit TRBD2. CDR1 and CDR2 (germline): SGHRS, YFSETQ. The CDR3 runs to 15 residues. V shed 2 bases and J 5 bases; nucleotides not matched to a gene: 4.